The 30 T cell receptor beta chains below were found in one sample sequenced in a study of shared clonotypes between healthy human individuals. Naive CD8 isolation took CD45RO-negative cells positively selected for CCR7 and excluded terminally differentiated effector memory CD45RA+ cells. Profiled with immunoSEQ multiplex PCR; TCRdb holds only in-frame clones, not every one. The sample records about 2 million clones, about 95% being singletons. Sample: naive CD8+ T cells sorted from blood. These TCRs come from a man younger than 35 in good health.

This clone is a singleton in its sample. The V and J genes are TRBV27 and TRBJ2-3; 8 bases are a match to TRBD1. With 2 bases clipped from V and 5 bases from J, the junction kept 6 bases outside the gene matches. Germline V CDR1 and CDR2: MNHEY, SMNVEV (reference sequence). The CDR3 consists of 15 residues. The CDR3 DNA is TGTGCCAGCAGTTTAGTGACAGGGGTAAGAGATACGCAGTATTTT. Amino acid sequence: CASSLVTGVRDTQYF.

The J gene is TRBJ1-1, the V gene TRBV4-1; possibly TRBD1 for D (5 bases). V lost 5 bases to trimming and J lost 0 bases, with 19 bases between them. Germline CDR1 MGHRA, CDR2 YSYEKL. CDR3 size: 17 residues. CDR3 bases: TGCGCCAGCAGCTCCCTTGGGCAGGGAGATATGAACACTGAAGCTTTCTTT. Translating it yields CASSSLGQGDMNTEAFF.

V gene TRBV4-1 combines with J gene TRBJ2-1, with 10 bases that match TRBD2. The CDR3 consists of 14 residues. Trimming cost V 8 bases and J 9 bases; bases outside gene matches: 10. Per the germline V gene, CDR1 is MGHRA and CDR2 is YSYEKL. CDR3 loop: CASSLAGAGGEQFF. The DNA for the CDR3 is TGCGCCAGCTCTCTAGCGGGGGCCGGGGGTGAGCAGTTCTTC.

The rearrangement joins TRBV4-3 to TRBJ1-2, with D hard to call. The V and J ends lost 0 bases and 4 bases respectively, with 9 bases between them. The CDR3 runs 14 residues. Germline CDR1 LGHNA, CDR2 YSLEER. This CDR3 reads CASSQDLQFYGYTF. CDR3 coding DNA: TGCGCCAGCAGCCAAGATTTACAGTTCTATGGCTACACCTTC.

The chain couples TRBV13 to TRBJ2-1; 8 bases match TRBD1. The junction had 5 bases not matched to a gene; V was cut back by 5 bases and J by 5 bases. Germline V CDR1 and CDR2: PRHDT, FYEKMQ (reference sequence). The length of the CDR3 is 14 residues. CDR3 residues: CASSPWDRNNEQFF. Written as DNA, the CDR3 is TGTGCCAGCAGCCCGTGGGACAGGAACAATGAGCAGTTCTTC. The variable domain in full, with the rest retrieved from reference TRBV13 and TRBJ2-1, is AAGVIQSPRHLIKEKRETATLKCYPIPRHDTVYWYQQGPGQDPQFLISFYEKMQSDKGSIPDRFSAQQFSDYHSELNMSSLELGDSALYFCASSPWDRNNEQFFGPGTRLTVL.

The chain carries TRBV5-1 and TRBJ1-2; 8 nucleotides line up with TRBD1. This CDR3 comprises 17 residues. The V and J ends lost 0 bases and 1 base, in that order; junction bases with no gene match: 8. The germline CDR1 and CDR2 sequences are SGHRS and YFSETQ. In DNA form, the CDR3 reads TGCGCCAGCAGCTTGGCTGTAGGACAGGGACTTAACTATGGCTACACCTTC. This translates into CASSLAVGQGLNYGYTF.

The chain has TRBV2 and TRBJ2-1; weak D call: TRBD2 (5 bases). This CDR3 has 15 amino acids. Germline CDR1 and CDR2: SNHLY and FYNNEI. Trimming cost V 5 bases and J 1 base, with 12 bases left between them. The CDR3 sequence: CASSRGELSYNEQFF. CDR3 DNA: TGTGCCAGCAGTCGGGGAGAACTGTCCTACAATGAGCAGTTCTTC.

DNA for the CDR3: TGTGCCAGCCTCCACCGGCTAGCGGGAGAGACCTACGAGCAGTACTTC. Translated: CASLHRLAGETYEQYF. This rearrangement joins TRBV19 to TRBJ2-7; the match to TRBD2 covers 10 bases. The germline CDR1 and CDR2 sequences are LNHDA and SQIVND (reference sequence). The CDR3 is 16 residues long. J was trimmed by 2 bases and V by 9 bases; bases with no gene match: 13.

The chain is built from TRBV9 and TRBJ1-2; 7 nucleotides match TRBD1. CDR1 SGDLS and CDR2 YYNGEE come from the germline V gene. J was trimmed by 3 bases and V by 2 bases; bases with no gene match: 4. The CDR3 covers 14 residues. This chain's CDR3 is CASSVDRVDYGYTF. CDR3 nucleotides: TGTGCCAGCAGCGTCGACAGGGTGGACTATGGCTACACCTTC.

This clone is a singleton in its sample. This sequence joins TRBV7-9 and TRBJ2-1, with 8 bases identical to TRBD2. In germline, CDR1 is SEHNR, CDR2 FQNEAQ (reference sequence). This CDR3 contains 16 residues. V shed 2 bases and J 8 bases; nucleotides not matched to a gene: 11. CDR3 in amino acids: CASSLIPGGPRDEQFF. As DNA, the CDR3 is TGTGCCAGCAGCTTAATTCCGGGAGGGCCCAGAGATGAGCAGTTCTTC.

This chain connects TRBV7-3 to TRBJ1-6; D unclear. This CDR3 spans 16 amino acids. V was pared by 6 bases and J by 5 bases, with 17 bases between. Germline V gene sequence: CDR1 SGHTA, CDR2 FQGTGA. DNA for the CDR3: TGTGCCAGCAGTCCCCAGCCGCGGCAGAATAATTCACCCCTCCACTTT. Translation: CASSPQPRQNNSPLHF.

V gene TRBV27 combines with J gene TRBJ1-2; D gene unclear. The germline V and J ends were trimmed by 0 bases and 1 base, with 15 bases remaining between them. This CDR3 contains 17 residues. The germline V gene has CDR1 MNHEY and CDR2 SMNVEV (reference sequence). The CDR3, as DNA: TGTGCCAGCAGTTTATCGTTCTTTCAAGGGTTTAACTATGGCTACACCTTC. Translated: CASSLSFFQGFNYGYTF.

The chain recombines TRBV6-5 with TRBJ2-1; either TRBD1 or TRBD2 may fit D (5 bases each). Germline lookup yields CDR1 MNHEY and CDR2 SVGAGI. The ends were cut back, 2 bases at V and 3 bases at J, with 8 bases in the middle. The CDR3 length is 14 residues. CDR3 loop: CASSYGTFYNEQFF. The CDR3 DNA reads as TGTGCCAGCAGTTACGGGACCTTCTACAATGAGCAGTTCTTC.

The chain combines TRBV7-6 with TRBJ2-7, with D tentatively TRBD2 (6 bases). CDR3 size: 13 residues. Germline CDR1 SGHVS, CDR2 FNYEAQ. Trimming removed 5 bases at V and 4 bases at J, with 12 bases between. CDR3 amino acids: CASSPTGVYEQYF. As DNA, the CDR3 is TGTGCCAGCAGCCCCACGGGGGTATACGAGCAGTACTTC.

V is TRBV7-6 and J is TRBJ2-7; the match to TRBD1 covers 10 bases. The CDR3 has 15 amino acids. V shed 5 bases and J 4 bases; nucleotides not matched to a gene: 8. The V gene's germline CDR1 is SGHVS and CDR2 FNYEAQ. As DNA, the CDR3 is TGTGCCAGCAGCCATGGGACAGGGGATCGTTACGAGCAGTACTTC. Translated, it gives CASSHGTGDRYEQYF.

The chain recombines TRBV5-6 with TRBJ2-3, with TRBD2 matching 9 bases. CDR1 and CDR2 from the germline V gene are SGHDT and YYEEEE. The ends lost 0 bases at V and 3 bases at J; junction bases unmatched: 2. This CDR3 comprises 15 residues. CDR3 sequence reads: CASSLDGLATDTQYF. CDR3 coding DNA: TGTGCCAGCAGCTTGGATGGACTAGCGACAGATACGCAGTATTTT.

A word on this clone: Other DNA sequences in this specimen translate into the identical CDR3. The chain carries TRBV6-6 and TRBJ1-6; 10 nucleotides agree with TRBD1. With V trimmed by 0 bases and J by 8 bases, 1 base remained unmatched. The CDR3 is 15 amino acids. CDR1 is MNHNY and CDR2 is SVGAGI in the germline V gene (reference sequence). As DNA, the CDR3 is TGTGCCAGCAGTTACTCCGGGACAGGGGATTCACCCCTCCACTTT. Translating it yields CASSYSGTGDSPLHF.

J is TRBJ1-2 and V is TRBV6-1; D remains unclear. Trimming removed 3 bases from V and 3 bases from J, with 14 bases in between. This CDR3 has 15 amino acids. Germline values: CDR1 MNHNS, CDR2 SASEGT. CDR3 protein: CASSDVGSSYYGYTF. The CDR3 coding sequence is TGTGCCAGCAGTGATGTTGGCAGCTCATACTATGGCTACACCTTC.

This chain joins TRBV7-9 and TRBJ2-1, with TRBD2 as a possible D gene (7 bases). Between the trimmed V and J ends, which lost 5 bases and 4 bases, there was a span of 12 bases. Germline V gene data show CDR1 as SEHNR and CDR2 as FQNEAQ (reference sequence). The CDR3 runs to 14 residues. DNA for the CDR3: TGTGCCAGCAGCCCGGGGGGCCCTTACAATGAGCAGTTCTTC. It encodes CASSPGGPYNEQFF.

Concerning this clone itself: This sample includes further DNA sequences coding for the same CDR3. The V gene is TRBV13, the J gene TRBJ2-5, with D hard to call. Trimming shortened V by 5 bases and J by 2 bases, and 9 bases separated the two germline ends. Germline CDR1 and CDR2: PRHDT and FYEKMQ (reference sequence). The CDR3 is 13 residues long. The CDR3 protein is CASSPPGQETQYF. The CDR3 bases are TGTGCCAGCAGCCCGCCGGGTCAAGAGACCCAGTACTTC. Using reference TRBV13 and TRBJ2-5 for the parts outside the CDR3, the full variable domain is AAGVIQSPRHLIKEKRETATLKCYPIPRHDTVYWYQQGPGQDPQFLISFYEKMQSDKGSIPDRFSAQQFSDYHSELNMSSLELGDSALYFCASSPPGQETQYFGPGTRLLVL.

V usage is TRBV7-2 and J usage is TRBJ2-2; no firm D call. Trimming left V 1 base short and J 4 bases short, with 7 bases between. This CDR3 has 14 amino acids. Germline V gives CDR1 SGHTA, CDR2 FQGNSA. The CDR3 region is CASSLGGSTGELFF. The CDR3 DNA is TGTGCCAGCAGCTTAGGGGGTAGCACCGGGGAGCTGTTTTTT.

CDR3: CASSLQPAGAKGSQYF. The DNA of the CDR3 is TGTGCCAGCAGCTTACAACCAGCGGGGGCTAAAGGTTCCCAGTACTTC. The chain joins TRBV7-2 to TRBJ2-5; 8 nucleotides align to TRBD2. The junction had 14 bases not matched to a gene; V was cut back by 2 bases and J by 9 bases. Germline values: CDR1 SGHTA, CDR2 FQGNSA. CDR3 length equals 16 residues.

CDR3 bases: TGTGCCAGCAGTTTTAGACAGGGCACCAACAATCAGCCCCAGCATTTT. Translation: CASSFRQGTNNQPQHF. This sequence joins TRBV28 and TRBJ1-5, with TRBD1 matching over 7 bases. The junction had 8 bases not matched to a gene; V was cut back by 3 bases and J by 3 bases. The CDR3 has 16 amino acids. Germline V CDR1 and CDR2: MDHEN, SYDVKM.

V gene TRBV11-2 combines with J gene TRBJ2-5; D unclear. CDR1 is SGHAT and CDR2 is FQNNGV in the germline V gene. CDR3 length: 14 residues. The ends were cut back, 1 base at V and 3 bases at J, with 9 bases in the middle. Here the CDR3 DNA reads TGTGCCAGCAGCTTAGTAAGCGTGAAAGAGACCCAGTACTTC. This encodes CASSLVSVKETQYF. Using reference TRBV11-2 and TRBJ2-5 for the parts outside the CDR3, the full variable domain is EAGVAQSPRYKIIEKRQSVAFWCNPISGHATLYWYQQILGQGPKLLIQFQNNGVVDDSQLPKDRFSAERLKGVDSTLKIQPAKLEDSAVYLCASSLVSVKETQYFGPGTRLLVL.

V is TRBV6-6 and J is TRBJ2-7; D remains ambiguous. The CDR3 has 11 residues. Trimming took off 8 bases at V and 5 bases at J, with 10 bases between the two ends. Germline CDR1 MNHNY, CDR2 SVGAGI (reference sequence). CDR3 loop: CASGQPDEQYF. The CDR3 bases are TGTGCCAGCGGCCAACCGGACGAGCAGTACTTC.

The chain is built from TRBV25-1 and TRBJ2-3; D ambiguous. CDR1 and CDR2 (germline): MGHDK, SYGVNS. Trimming cost V 2 bases and J 8 bases, with 8 bases left between them. This CDR3 is built from 12 residues. DNA of the CDR3: TGTGCCAGCAGTGAAGGGTCGGGTACGCAGTATTTT. It specifies CASSEGSGTQYF.

V gene TRBV7-9 combines with J gene TRBJ1-2; 8 bases map to TRBD1. V trimming: 5 bases; J trimming: 1 base; junction bases outside the gene matches: 6. This CDR3 spans 15 amino acids. CDR1 SEHNR and CDR2 FQNEAQ come from the germline V gene (reference sequence). CDR3 DNA sequence: TGTGCCAGCAGCCGGGGAGGACAGGGTAACTATGGCTACACCTTC. Translating gives CASSRGGQGNYGYTF.

On this clone: The sample contains more than one DNA sequence encoding this CDR3. The CDR3 DNA follows: TGCGCCAGCAGCCCCAAACTAGCGGGGGTTTACGAGCAGTACTTC. Amino acid sequence: CASSPKLAGVYEQYF. J is TRBJ2-7 and V is TRBV4-1, with 11 bases identical to TRBD2. The germline gives CDR1 MGHRA, CDR2 YSYEKL. This CDR3 has 15 amino acids. V lost 4 bases and J lost 4; bases outside the gene matches: 6.

The CDR3 nucleotides read TGTGCCAGCAGTGACTCTCGGAGCGGCCCAACCTACGAGCAGTACTTC. It yields the protein CASSDSRSGPTYEQYF. The chain employs TRBV6-4 and TRBJ2-7; possible D gene TRBD2, 5 bases. Germline V CDR1 and CDR2: MRHNA, SNTAGT. The V and J ends lost 0 bases and 2 bases respectively, with 14 bases between them. The CDR3 runs 16 residues.

The genes are TRBV4-1 and TRBJ1-5; D might be TRBD1 (5 bases). The germline V gene has CDR1 MGHRA and CDR2 YSYEKL. The CDR3 runs 15 residues. V lost 1 base to trimming and J lost 3 bases, with 10 bases between them. The CDR3 spells CASSQGDRHNQPQHF. The CDR3 bases are TGCGCCAGCAGCCAAGGGGACCGCCACAATCAGCCCCAGCATTTT.